The TCR beta chain under discussion was sequenced for a study of vaccination and CD4 T cells after COVID-19. Turning to the study itself: Post-vaccination specimens were collected at a median of approximately 72 days following dose two (range 14 to 241).

The Oncomine TCR Beta short-read assay was what sequenced the DNA obtained from cultured CD4+ T cells. TCRdb reprocessed the PCR reads via MiXCR and lists one record per CDR3 protein. The sample includes fewer than 12,000 distinct CDR3 sequences, roughly 31% of them seen just once. Treatment denoted: approximately 10-day PBMC culture with coronavirus spike peptide pools or control peptides (ViraFEST assay). The germline gives CDR1 MNHEY, CDR2 SMNVEV (reference sequence). The CDR3 loop spans 15 amino acids. With 1 base removed from V and 5 bases from J, the gap between germline ends came to 14 bases. A few counts support this clonotype. Its target is unknown.

The specimen was CD4+ T cells from blood, cultured in vitro. The J gene is TRBJ1-1, the V gene TRBV27; possible D gene TRBD1, 6 bases. The receptor comes from a human donor who had recovered from COVID-19. The CDR3, as DNA: TGTGCCAGCAGTTTATTTAGGCAGGGGCATACTGAAGCTTTCTTT. It translates to CASSLFRQGHTEAFF.